The 10 T cell receptor beta chains listed next were all sequenced from one sample in a study of memory CD4+ T cells and cytomegalovirus serostatus. Using immunoSEQ multiplex PCR, the repertoire was profiled, and TCRdb retains in-frame clones only, with some absent. The data hold under 70,000 clones, with about 81% observed a single time. Single viable CD3+CD4+CD8-CD45RO+ cells were sorted as the memory CD4+ T cells. The specimen sequenced was memory CD4+ T cells from blood. Receptor source: an adult in good health and CMV-seronegative.

This chain connects TRBV19 to TRBJ1-1; D remains unclear. CDR3 size: 14 residues. Germline CDR1 LNHDA, CDR2 SQIVND (reference sequence). V lost 2 bases to trimming and J lost 0 bases, with 7 bases between them. DNA of the CDR3: TGTGCCAGTAGTATAAACAGCTTGAACACTGAAGCTTTCTTT. This codes for CASSINSLNTEAFF. Full variable domain (rest looked up from reference TRBV19 and TRBJ1-1): DGGITQSPKYLFRKEGQNVTLSCEQNLNHDAMYWYRQDPGQGLRLIYYSQIVNDFQKGDIAEGYSVSREKKESFPLTVTSAQKNPTAFYLCASSINSLNTEAFFGQGTRLTVV.

The table lists this clone with a few counts. Within the sample, other DNA sequences also encode this same CDR3. The genes are TRBV6-5 and TRBJ2-5; the match to TRBD1 covers 8 bases. The CDR3 extends over 13 amino acids. The germline V gene has CDR1 MNHEY and CDR2 SVGAGI. The V gene end was trimmed by 5 bases and the J gene end by 5 bases; junction bases not matched to a gene: 4. The CDR3 loop is CASSRTGKETQYF. The CDR3 nucleotides are TGTGCCAGCAGTAGGACAGGGAAGGAGACCCAGTACTTC.

V usage is TRBV10-3 and J usage is TRBJ2-1; TRBD2 might be the D (5 bases). V was cut by 10 bases and J by 7 bases, with 11 bases left in between. This CDR3 spans 11 amino acids. Germline assignment: CDR1 ENHRY and CDR2 SYGVKD. As DNA, the CDR3 is TGTGCCACACAAAGGGAGAATGAGCAGTTCTTC. This translates into CATQRENEQFF.

The chain couples TRBV6-4 to TRBJ1-5; no definite D call. V lost 2 bases, J lost 3 bases, and 5 bases lay in between. Germline CDR1 and CDR2: MRHNA and SNTAGT. The CDR3 is 13 residues long. The chain's CDR3 is CASSDLPNQPQHF. The CDR3 region has the DNA TGTGCCAGCAGTGACCTCCCCAATCAGCCCCAGCATTTT.

The chain carries TRBV5-1 and TRBJ1-4; 11 positions agree with TRBD1. In germline, CDR1 is SGHRS, CDR2 YFSETQ. The V gene end was trimmed by 4 bases and the J gene end by 8 bases; junction bases not matched to a gene: 13. There are 17 residues in the CDR3. The CDR3 loop reads CASSVRTGGALREKLFF. CDR3 in DNA: TGCGCCAGCAGCGTCCGGACAGGGGGCGCCTTACGGGAAAAACTGTTTTTT.

The rearrangement joins TRBV10-1 to TRBJ2-1; D unresolved. The CDR3 length is 12 residues. Germline lookup yields CDR1 WNHNN and CDR2 SYGVQD (reference sequence). Between the trimmed V and J ends, which lost 2 bases and 5 bases, there was a span of 4 bases. CDR3 bases: TGCGCCAGCAGTGAGAGAAACAATGAGCAGTTCTTC. Its translation is CASSERNNEQFF.

This clone was recorded a few times. The chain couples TRBV18 to TRBJ2-1, with TRBD2 matching over 7 bases. This CDR3 is 15 amino acids long. V shed 0 bases, J shed 8 bases, and the junction held 7 bases outside the gene matches. Germline V gene lookup returns CDR1 KGHSH and CDR2 LQKENI. DNA of the CDR3: TGTGCCAGCTCACCACCGGGGGAGGGCCAAGATGAGCAGTTCTTC. Its protein product is CASSPPGEGQDEQFF.

This chain uses TRBV2 with TRBJ2-2; 8 nucleotides agree with TRBD1. The ends lost 4 bases at V and 4 bases at J; junction bases unmatched: 2. The CDR3 contains 14 residues. Germline CDR1 SNHLY, CDR2 FYNNEI. CDR3: CASSARGRTGELFF. CDR3 DNA: TGTGCCAGCAGTGCCAGGGGGCGCACCGGGGAGCTGTTTTTT.

This sequence joins TRBV6-6 and TRBJ1-5; D unresolved. This CDR3 has 15 residues. The germline V gene encodes CDR1 MNHNY and CDR2 SVGAGI (reference sequence). Trimming took 9 bases from V and 3 from J, leaving 18 bases between them. The chain's CDR3 is CASALDRFNNQPQHF. The DNA for the CDR3 is TGTGCCAGTGCCTTGGACCGATTTAACAATCAGCCCCAGCATTTT.

CDR3 nucleotide sequence: TGTGCCAGCAGCTTAACACGAAGAAGGAACCGTCAAGAGACCCAGTACTTC. Translating it yields CASSLTRRRNRQETQYF. The V and J genes are TRBV7-3 and TRBJ2-5; D unclear. Trimming cost V 0 bases and J 2 bases, with 16 bases left between them. Germline V gene lookup returns CDR1 SGHTA and CDR2 FQGTGA. This CDR3 spans 17 amino acids.